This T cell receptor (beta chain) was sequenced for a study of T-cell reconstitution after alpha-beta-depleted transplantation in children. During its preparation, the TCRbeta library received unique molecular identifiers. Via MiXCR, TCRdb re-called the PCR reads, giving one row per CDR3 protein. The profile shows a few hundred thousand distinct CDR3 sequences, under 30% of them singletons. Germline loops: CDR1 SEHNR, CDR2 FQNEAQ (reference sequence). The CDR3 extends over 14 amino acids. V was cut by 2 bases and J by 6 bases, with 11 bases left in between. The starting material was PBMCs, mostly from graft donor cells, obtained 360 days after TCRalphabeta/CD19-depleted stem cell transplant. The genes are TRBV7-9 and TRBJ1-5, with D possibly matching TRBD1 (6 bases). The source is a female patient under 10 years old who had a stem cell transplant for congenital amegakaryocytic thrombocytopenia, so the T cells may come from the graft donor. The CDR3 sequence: CASSLPGARQPQHF. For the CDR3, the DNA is TGTGCCAGCAGCTTACCGGGGGCCCGTCAGCCCCAGCATTTT.